This T cell receptor (beta chain) was observed in a study of T cell repertoires in cytomegalovirus infection. The wider study: Signatures in public TCR beta sequences pointed to both CMV infection and matching HLA type.

CDR1 and CDR2 (germline): SGHRS, YFSETQ. This CDR3 is 16 amino acids long. Trimming took 0 bases from V and 2 from J, leaving 12 bases between them. In TCRdb, the reads were re-called with MiXCR into one record per CDR3 protein. The repertoire holds around 130,000 distinct CDR3 sequences, with 20% to 30% as singletons. Whole-study findings and limits: HLA-C-restricted CMV-specific TCR beta clonotypes prevailed in the ex vivo response.

Turning to this clonotype: The antigen remains unidentified.

Sequenced sample: PBMCs, sequenced either directly or after in vitro stimulation (not recorded which). The genes are TRBV5-1 and TRBJ2-1, with a possible D match to TRBD1 (5 bases). This clonotype was sampled from a human donor in good health (CMV status not recorded). Some clones in this sample may be carry-over from other donors' samples. The CDR3 coding sequence is TGCGCCAGCAGCTTGGAGGGGCAGGCCGCCTACAATGAGCAGTTCTTC. This encodes CASSLEGQAAYNEQFF.